A selection of T cell receptor beta chains follows, all from one sample in a study of CD8 T cells in Susac syndrome. TCRdb reprocessed the immunoSEQ multiplex PCR reads with MiXCR, giving one entry per CDR3 protein. The sample has about 290,000 distinct CDR3 sequences; over 75% are singletons. Sequenced sample: CD8+ T cells from PBMCs. The receptors were gathered from a human donor with multiple sclerosis. The CDR3 runs from the conserved cysteine through the conserved F or W. The order of the fields is clone size, V gene, J gene, CDR3 protein. The size entry is marked missing in some rows and otherwise reads once, few, many or a size class.

clone size: -
V gene: TRBV29-1
J gene: TRBJ2-7
CDR3 protein: CSVLTGESYEQYF

clone size: -
V gene: TRBV9
J gene: TRBJ2-2
CDR3 protein: CASSEVNTGELFF

clone size: -
V gene: TRBV7-9
J gene: TRBJ1-1
CDR3 protein: CASGRALPNTEAFF

clone size: -
V gene: TRBV5-6
J gene: TRBJ2-2
CDR3 protein: CASSTTSGRAAGELFF

clone size: -
V gene: TRBV28
J gene: TRBJ1-2
CDR3 protein: CASSRVVVSYGYTF

clone size: -
V gene: TRBV27
J gene: TRBJ2-1
CDR3 protein: CASSFVGLPGNEQFF

clone size: -
V gene: TRBV27
J gene: TRBJ2-2
CDR3 protein: CASSWGEDTGELFF

clone size: -
V gene: TRBV11-2
J gene: TRBJ1-3
CDR3 protein: CASSNAGTAVGNTIYF

clone size: -
V gene: TRBV4-1
J gene: TRBJ1-1
CDR3 protein: CASSQDLVGNTEAFF

clone size: -
V gene: TRBV21-1
J gene: TRBJ2-7
CDR3 protein: CARGTGGPCYYEQYF

clone size: -
V gene: TRBV7-9
J gene: TRBJ2-7
CDR3 protein: CASSSPAAGGYEQYF

clone size: -
V gene: TRBV5-4
J gene: TRBJ2-5
CDR3 protein: CASSLVGREGISQHQETQYF

clone size: -
V gene: TRBV6-4
J gene: TRBJ1-5
CDR3 protein: CASSATGRDSNQPQHF

clone size: once
V gene: TRBV20-1
J gene: TRBJ1-2
CDR3 protein: CSSPNLNYGYTF

clone size: -
V gene: TRBV5-4
J gene: TRBJ2-1
CDR3 protein: CASSAWRGVNEQFF

clone size: -
V gene: TRBV4-1
J gene: TRBJ2-3
CDR3 protein: CASSQGITSTDTQYF

clone size: -
V gene: TRBV4-1
J gene: TRBJ1-4
CDR3 protein: CASSQERPPAVNEKLFF

clone size: -
V gene: TRBV9
J gene: TRBJ2-7
CDR3 protein: CASSVGLLKEYEQYF

clone size: -
V gene: TRBV15
J gene: TRBJ2-3
CDR3 protein: CATSSGDERAVDTQYF

clone size: many
V gene: TRBV7-6
J gene: TRBJ2-7
CDR3 protein: CASSPGTGAYEQYF

clone size: few
V gene: TRBV10-3
J gene: TRBJ2-6
CDR3 protein: CAISVGTGSQVPGANVLTF

clone size: once
V gene: TRBV5-1
J gene: TRBJ2-1
CDR3 protein: CASSLGLAGGKGYSEQFF

clone size: -
V gene: TRBV11-2
J gene: TRBJ2-5
CDR3 protein: CASSSQRGWAQYF